One sample yielded the 9 T cell receptor beta chains listed below, sequenced in a study of control samples from healthy donors and cancer patients. Data came from immunoSEQ multiplex PCR; TCRdb stores just in-frame clones and leaves some out. The sample holds tens of thousands of clones, approximately 90% seen once. The sequenced sample consisted of blood. These receptors originate from a woman between 45 and 60 years old in good health.

The chain has TRBV3-1 (or the pseudogene TRBV3-2) and TRBJ2-5; 9 bases map to TRBD1. V was pared by 1 base and J by 4 bases, with 7 bases of the junction left unmatched. The CDR3 has 16 amino acids. Germline assignment: CDR1 LGHDT and CDR2 YNNKEL (reference sequence). The CDR3 loop is CASSQGTGATSETQYF. The CDR3 nucleotides read TGTGCCAGCAGCCAAGGGACAGGGGCTACGTCAGAGACCCAGTACTTC.

In DNA, the CDR3 is TGTGCCAGCAGTTACCGACAGGGCTATAGCAATCAGCCCCAGCATTTT. Residues: CASSYRQGYSNQPQHF. J is TRBJ1-5 and V is TRBV6-2 or TRBV6-3; 7 bases map to TRBD1. V was clipped by 2 bases and J by 0 bases; unmatched bases: 4. The CDR3 sequence is 16 residues long. Germline CDR1 and CDR2: MNHEY and SVGEGT.

The chain couples TRBV11-3 to TRBJ1-2; D call uncertain. V was shortened by 0 bases and J by 1 base, with 9 bases between the two germline ends. CDR1 is SGHNT, CDR2 YENEEA, per germline. The CDR3 runs to 15 residues. CDR3 bases: TGTGCCAGCAGCTTAGAGGCGGATTTTAACTATGGCTACACCTTC. Its protein is CASSLEADFNYGYTF.

This clone was seen a few times. The rearrangement uses TRBV19 and TRBJ2-5; tentative D call: TRBD2 (5 bases). Trimming took 5 bases from V and 0 from J, leaving 13 bases between them. CDR3 size: 15 residues. Germline V gives CDR1 LNHDA, CDR2 SQIVND (reference sequence). This CDR3 reads CASSLGSGNQETQYF. The CDR3 DNA is TGTGCCAGTAGTTTGGGGTCCGGGAACCAAGAGACCCAGTACTTC.

This sequence joins TRBV3-1 (or the pseudogene TRBV3-2) and TRBJ2-1, with D possibly being TRBD1 or TRBD2 (5 bases each). The CDR3 runs 16 residues. V lost 6 bases, J lost 0 bases, and 15 bases lay in between. Per germline, CDR1 LGHDT and CDR2 YNNKEL (reference sequence). CDR3 loop: CASRAEGRSSYNEQFF. The CDR3 DNA follows: TGTGCCAGCAGAGCAGAGGGGCGTAGCTCCTACAATGAGCAGTTCTTC.

This clone is a singleton in its sample. The chain links TRBV27 to TRBJ1-4; D is unresolved. The CDR3 loop spans 14 amino acids. CDR1 and CDR2 (germline): MNHEY, SMNVEV (reference sequence). V gave up 8 bases and J gave up 4 bases, with 14 bases separating them. CDR3 residues: CASSQVKGNEKLFF. CDR3 bases: TGTGCCAGCTCCCAAGTCAAGGGTAATGAAAAACTGTTTTTT.

The V and J genes are TRBV19 and TRBJ1-3; D is unclear. CDR3 length: 13 residues. Per germline, CDR1 LNHDA and CDR2 SQIVND (reference sequence). Trimming took 3 bases from V and 9 from J, leaving 12 bases between them. Here the CDR3 reads CASSMGSASTIYF. Written as DNA, the CDR3 is TGTGCCAGTAGTATGGGATCCGCCAGCACCATATATTTT.

This clone was counted only a few times. The genes are TRBV6-5 and TRBJ1-5; D uncertain. Germline lookup yields CDR1 MNHEY and CDR2 SVGAGI. V lost 2 bases, J lost 0 bases, and 11 bases lay in between. This CDR3 comprises 16 residues. The CDR3 bases are TGTGCCAGCAGTTACGGCCCAGTTAATAGCAATCAGCCCCAGCATTTT. This codes for CASSYGPVNSNQPQHF.

V gene TRBV7-2 combines with J gene TRBJ2-5; 8 bases align to TRBD2. The CDR3 is 15 amino acids. The V gene end was trimmed by 2 bases and the J gene end by 5 bases; junction bases not matched to a gene: 7. Per germline, CDR1 SGHTA and CDR2 FQGNSA. This CDR3 reads CASSLRRGGGETQYF. The CDR3 DNA reads as TGTGCCAGCAGCTTAAGGAGGGGCGGGGGGGAGACCCAGTACTTC.